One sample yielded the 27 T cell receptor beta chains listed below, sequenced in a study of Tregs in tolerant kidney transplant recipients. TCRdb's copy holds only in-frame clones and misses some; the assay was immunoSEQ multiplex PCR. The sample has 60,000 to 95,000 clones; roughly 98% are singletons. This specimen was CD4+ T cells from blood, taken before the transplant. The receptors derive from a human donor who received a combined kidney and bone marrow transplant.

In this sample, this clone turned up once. The CDR3: CASSYNNQPQHF. The CDR3 region has the DNA TGTGCCAGCAGCTACAACAATCAGCCCCAGCATTTT. The chain is built from TRBV14 and TRBJ1-5; D remains unclear. Germline V gene sequence: CDR1 SGHDN, CDR2 FVKESK. The CDR3 is 12 amino acids. Trimming removed 5 bases from V and 3 bases from J, with 5 bases in between.

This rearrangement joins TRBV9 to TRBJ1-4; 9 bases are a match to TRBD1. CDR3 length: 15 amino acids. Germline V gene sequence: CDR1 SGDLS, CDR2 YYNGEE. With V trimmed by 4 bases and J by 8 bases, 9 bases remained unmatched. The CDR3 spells CASSSPGTGTEKLFF. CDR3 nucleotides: TGTGCCAGCAGCTCCCCCGGGACAGGGACAGAAAAACTGTTTTTT.

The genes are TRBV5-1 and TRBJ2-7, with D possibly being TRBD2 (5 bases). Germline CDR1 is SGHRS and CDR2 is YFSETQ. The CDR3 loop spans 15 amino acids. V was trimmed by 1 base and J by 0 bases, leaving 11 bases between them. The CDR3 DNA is TGCGCCAGCAGCTTGAACGTCGGGGTCTCCTACGAGCAGTACTTC. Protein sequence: CASSLNVGVSYEQYF.

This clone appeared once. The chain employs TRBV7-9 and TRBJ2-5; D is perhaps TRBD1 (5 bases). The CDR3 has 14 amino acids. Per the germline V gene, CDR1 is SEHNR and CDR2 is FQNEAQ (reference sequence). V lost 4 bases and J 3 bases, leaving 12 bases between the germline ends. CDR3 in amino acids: CASSSTGYEETQYF. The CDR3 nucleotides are TGTGCCAGCAGCTCTACAGGTTACGAAGAGACCCAGTACTTC.

The CDR3 sequence is CASSIRTGLVDGYTF. The CDR3, as DNA: TGTGCCAGCAGCATTAGGACAGGGTTAGTCGATGGCTACACCTTC. The chain has TRBV5-6 and TRBJ1-2, with 8 bases aligning to TRBD1. Germline assignment: CDR1 SGHDT and CDR2 YYEEEE. J lost 6 bases, V lost 4 bases, and 11 bases had no gene match. CDR3 length: 15 amino acids.

The DNA of the CDR3 is TGTGCCTGGAGTTGGGGGCAGGGCACCTCCTACGAGCAGTACTTC. Amino acid sequence: CAWSWGQGTSYEQYF. The chain has TRBV30 and TRBJ2-7; D is possibly TRBD1 (6 bases). Deletions cut 2 bases from V and 0 bases from J, with 14 bases between. Per germline, CDR1 GTSNPN and CDR2 SVGIG (reference sequence). CDR3 size: 15 residues.

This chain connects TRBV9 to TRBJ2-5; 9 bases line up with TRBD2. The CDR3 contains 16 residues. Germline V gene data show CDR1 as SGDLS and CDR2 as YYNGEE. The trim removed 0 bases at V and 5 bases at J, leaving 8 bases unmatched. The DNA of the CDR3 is TGTGCCAGCAGCGTAGGGCCTAGCGGGGTCGGGGAGACCCAGTACTTC. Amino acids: CASSVGPSGVGETQYF.

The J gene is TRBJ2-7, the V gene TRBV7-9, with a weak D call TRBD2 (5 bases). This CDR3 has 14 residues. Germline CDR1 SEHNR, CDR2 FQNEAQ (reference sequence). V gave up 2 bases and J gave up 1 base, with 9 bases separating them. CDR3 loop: CASSLSGLSYEQYF. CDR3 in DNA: TGTGCCAGCAGCTTAAGCGGACTGTCCTACGAGCAGTACTTC.

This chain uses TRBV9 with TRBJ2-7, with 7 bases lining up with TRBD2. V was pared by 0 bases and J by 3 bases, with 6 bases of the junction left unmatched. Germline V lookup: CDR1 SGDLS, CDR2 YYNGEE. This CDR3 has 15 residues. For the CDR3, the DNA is TGTGCCAGCAGCGTAGCGCTAGCGGAGAGCTACGAGCAGTACTTC. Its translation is CASSVALAESYEQYF. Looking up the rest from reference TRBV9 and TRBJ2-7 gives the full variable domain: DSGVTQTPKHLITATGQRVTLRCSPRSGDLSVYWYQQSLDQGLQFLIQYYNGEERAKGNILERFSAQQFPDLHSELNLSSLELGDSALYFCASSVALAESYEQYFGPGTRLTVT.

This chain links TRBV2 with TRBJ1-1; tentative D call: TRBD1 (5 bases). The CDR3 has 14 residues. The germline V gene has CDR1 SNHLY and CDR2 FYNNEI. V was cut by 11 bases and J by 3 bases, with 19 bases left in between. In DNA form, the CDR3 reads TGTGCCGCCAAGGGGTTTTCCGCCGACACTGAAGCTTTCTTT. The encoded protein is CAAKGFSADTEAFF.

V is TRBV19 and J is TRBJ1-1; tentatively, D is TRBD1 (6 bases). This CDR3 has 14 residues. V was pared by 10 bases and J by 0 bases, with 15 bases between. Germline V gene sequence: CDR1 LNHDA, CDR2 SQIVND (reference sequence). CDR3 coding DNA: TGTGCCACCTGCGGACAGCCGATGAACACTGAAGCTTTCTTT. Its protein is CATCGQPMNTEAFF.

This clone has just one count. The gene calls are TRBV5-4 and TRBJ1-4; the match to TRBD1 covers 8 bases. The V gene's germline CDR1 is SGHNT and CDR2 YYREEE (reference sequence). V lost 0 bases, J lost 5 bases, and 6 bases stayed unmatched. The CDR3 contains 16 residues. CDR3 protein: CASSLARGRRNEKLFF. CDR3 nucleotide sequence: TGTGCCAGCAGCTTGGCCAGGGGGCGCAGGAATGAAAAACTGTTTTTT.

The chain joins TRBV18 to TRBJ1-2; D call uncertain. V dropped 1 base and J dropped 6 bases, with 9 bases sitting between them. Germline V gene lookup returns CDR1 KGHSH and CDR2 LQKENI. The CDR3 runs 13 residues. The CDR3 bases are TGTGCCAGCTCACCACTAGCAGAGCATGGCTACACCTTC. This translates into CASSPLAEHGYTF.

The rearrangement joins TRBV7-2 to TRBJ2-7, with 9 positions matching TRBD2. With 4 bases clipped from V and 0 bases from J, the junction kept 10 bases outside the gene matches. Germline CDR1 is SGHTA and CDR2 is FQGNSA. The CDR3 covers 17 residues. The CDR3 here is CASSSNSGGRYSYEQYF. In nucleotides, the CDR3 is TGTGCCAGCAGCTCAAATAGCGGGGGCCGTTACTCCTACGAGCAGTACTTC.

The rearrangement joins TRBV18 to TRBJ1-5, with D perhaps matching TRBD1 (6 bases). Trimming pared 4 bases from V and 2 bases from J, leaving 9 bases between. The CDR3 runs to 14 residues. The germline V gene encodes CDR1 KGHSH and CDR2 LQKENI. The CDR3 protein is CASSQQGGNQPQHF. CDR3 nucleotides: TGTGCCAGCTCACAACAGGGCGGCAATCAGCCCCAGCATTTT.

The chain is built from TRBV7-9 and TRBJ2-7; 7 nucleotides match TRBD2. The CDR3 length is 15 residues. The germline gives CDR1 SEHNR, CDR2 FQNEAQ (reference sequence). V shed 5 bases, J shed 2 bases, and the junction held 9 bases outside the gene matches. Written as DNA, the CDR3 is TGTGCCAGCAGCATCCGGGGGGTTGACCCCTACGAGCAGTACTTC. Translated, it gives CASSIRGVDPYEQYF.

CDR3 bases: TGTGCCAGCAGCCTGGGGAGGGTAGCGGGGGGCCAAGAGACCCAGTACTTC. This translates into CASSLGRVAGGQETQYF. V is TRBV7-3 and J is TRBJ2-5, with 10 bases identical to TRBD2. This CDR3 is 17 amino acids long. Germline V gene lookup returns CDR1 SGHTA and CDR2 FQGTGA. Losses at the gene ends were 5 bases for V and 1 base for J; bases not matched to a gene: 10.

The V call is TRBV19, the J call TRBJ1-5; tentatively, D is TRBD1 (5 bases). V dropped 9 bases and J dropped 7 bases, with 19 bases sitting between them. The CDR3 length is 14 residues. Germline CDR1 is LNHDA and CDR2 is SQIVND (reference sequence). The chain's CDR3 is CASDLGGSVQPQHF. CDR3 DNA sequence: TGTGCCAGCGACCTGGGGGGAAGCGTGCAGCCCCAGCATTTT.

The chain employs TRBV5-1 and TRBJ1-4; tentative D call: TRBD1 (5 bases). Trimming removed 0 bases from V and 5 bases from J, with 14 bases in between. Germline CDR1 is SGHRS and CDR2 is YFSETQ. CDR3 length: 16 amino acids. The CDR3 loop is CASSLDLTALNEKLFF. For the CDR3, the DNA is TGCGCCAGCAGCTTGGACCTGACAGCGCTGAATGAAAAACTGTTTTTT.

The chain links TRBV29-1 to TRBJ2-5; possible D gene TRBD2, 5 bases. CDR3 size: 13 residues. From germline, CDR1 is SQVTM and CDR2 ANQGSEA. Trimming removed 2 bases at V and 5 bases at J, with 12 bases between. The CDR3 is CSVEPSSRETQYF. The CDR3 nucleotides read TGCAGCGTTGAACCTAGCTCAAGGGAGACCCAGTACTTC.

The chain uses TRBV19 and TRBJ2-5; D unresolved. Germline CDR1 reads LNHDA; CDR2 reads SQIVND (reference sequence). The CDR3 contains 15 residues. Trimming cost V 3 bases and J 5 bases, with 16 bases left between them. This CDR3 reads CASSIRVERQETQYF. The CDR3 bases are TGTGCCAGTAGTATCCGGGTAGAGAGGCAGGAGACCCAGTACTTC.

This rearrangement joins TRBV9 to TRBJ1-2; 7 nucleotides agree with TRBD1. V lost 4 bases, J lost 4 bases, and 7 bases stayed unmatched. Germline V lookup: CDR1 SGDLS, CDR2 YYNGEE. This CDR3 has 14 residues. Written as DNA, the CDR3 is TGTGCCAGCAGCTCAGACAGGGCCGCCTATGGCTACACCTTC. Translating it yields CASSSDRAAYGYTF.

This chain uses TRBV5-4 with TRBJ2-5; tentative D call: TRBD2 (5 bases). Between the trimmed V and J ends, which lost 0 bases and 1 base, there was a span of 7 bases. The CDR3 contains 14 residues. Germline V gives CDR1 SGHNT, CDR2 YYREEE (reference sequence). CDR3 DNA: TGTGCCAGCAGCTTGGTGGGGAGCCAAGAGACCCAGTACTTC. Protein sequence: CASSLVGSQETQYF.

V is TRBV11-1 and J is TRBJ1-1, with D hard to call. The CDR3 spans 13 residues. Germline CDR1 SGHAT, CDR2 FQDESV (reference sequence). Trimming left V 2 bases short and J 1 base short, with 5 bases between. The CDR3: CASSLWQNTEAFF. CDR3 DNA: TGTGCCAGCAGCTTATGGCAGAACACTGAAGCTTTCTTT.

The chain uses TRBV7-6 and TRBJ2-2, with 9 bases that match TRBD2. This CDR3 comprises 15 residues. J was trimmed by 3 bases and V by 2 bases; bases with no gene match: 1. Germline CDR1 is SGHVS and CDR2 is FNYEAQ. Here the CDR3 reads CASSLKREDTGELFF. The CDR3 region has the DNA TGTGCCAGCAGCTTAAAGCGGGAGGACACCGGGGAGCTGTTTTTT. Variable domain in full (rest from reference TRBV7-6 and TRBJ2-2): GAGVSQSPRYKVTKRGQDVALRCDPISGHVSLYWYRQALGQGPEFLTYFNYEAQQDKSGLPNDRFSAERPEGSISTLTIQRTEQRDSAMYRCASSLKREDTGELFFGEGSRLTVL.

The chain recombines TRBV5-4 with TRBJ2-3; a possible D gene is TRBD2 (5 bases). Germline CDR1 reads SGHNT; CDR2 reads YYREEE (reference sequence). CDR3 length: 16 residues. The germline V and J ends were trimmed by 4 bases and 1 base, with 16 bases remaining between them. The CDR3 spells CASSPVAQEGTDTQYF. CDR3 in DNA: TGTGCCAGCAGCCCCGTGGCGCAGGAGGGCACAGATACGCAGTATTTT.

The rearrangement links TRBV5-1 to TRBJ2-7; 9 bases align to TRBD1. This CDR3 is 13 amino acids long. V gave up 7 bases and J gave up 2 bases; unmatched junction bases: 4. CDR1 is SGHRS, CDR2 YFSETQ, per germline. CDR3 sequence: CASGQGRTYEQYF. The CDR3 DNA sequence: TGCGCCAGCGGACAGGGGAGAACCTACGAGCAGTACTTC.